This T cell receptor (beta chain) emerged from a study of T cells in Graves' hyperthyroidism and ophthalmopathy. V was clipped by 6 bases and J by 1 base; unmatched bases: 5. The CDR3 runs 15 residues. Using RNA transcripts as the source, TCR beta CDR3 regions were amplified. RT-PCR in the first round (using the HTBI primer set) targeted the TCR CDR3. One entry per CDR3 protein, called by TCRdb with MiXCR from the multiplex PCR reads. The table records 500,000 to 550,000 distinct CDR3 sequences, around 20% of them present only once. The chain links TRBV12-3 or TRBV12-4 to TRBJ1-1, with 10 bases identical to TRBD1. Sequencing used blood. This sequence originates from a man aged 18 to 35 with Graves' hyperthyroidism. CDR3 nucleotide sequence: TGTGCCAGCAGCATGACAGGGGGCACGAACACTGAAGCTTTCTTT. Residues: CASSMTGGTNTEAFF.